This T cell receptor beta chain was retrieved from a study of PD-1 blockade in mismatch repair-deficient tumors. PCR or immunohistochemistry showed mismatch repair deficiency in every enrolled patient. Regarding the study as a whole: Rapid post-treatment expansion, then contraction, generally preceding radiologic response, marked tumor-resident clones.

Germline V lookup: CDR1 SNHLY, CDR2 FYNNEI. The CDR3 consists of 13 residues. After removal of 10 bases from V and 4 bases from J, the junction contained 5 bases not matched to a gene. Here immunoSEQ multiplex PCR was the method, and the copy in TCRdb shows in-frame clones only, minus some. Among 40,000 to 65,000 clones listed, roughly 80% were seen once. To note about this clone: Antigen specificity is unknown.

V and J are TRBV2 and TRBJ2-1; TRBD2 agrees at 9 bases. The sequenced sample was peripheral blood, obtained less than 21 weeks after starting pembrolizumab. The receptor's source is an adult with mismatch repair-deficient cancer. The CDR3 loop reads CATSGTIYNEQFF. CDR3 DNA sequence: TGTGCCACTAGCGGGACGATTTACAATGAGCAGTTCTTC.